Reported below is one T cell receptor beta chain. This sample is part of a study of cytomegalovirus exposure and HLA in healthy donors. CDR1 is MGHRA and CDR2 is YSYEKL in the germline V gene. This CDR3 is built from 17 residues. V shed 0 bases and J 5 bases; nucleotides not matched to a gene: 12. The donors were members of the validation cohort comprising approximately 110 subjects, separate from the approximately 670-subject first cohort. TCRdb's table, derived via immunoSEQ multiplex PCR, lists solely in-frame clones and lacks some. The repertoire has approximately 200,000 clones, about 91% of them found once; the top ten carry about 3%.

The TCR was taken from a woman between 18 and 29 years old in good health and CMV-seronegative. The sequenced sample consisted of PBMCs. J is TRBJ1-1 and V is TRBV4-1; the match to TRBD1 covers 7 bases. As DNA, the CDR3 is TGCGCCAGCAGCCAAGATCTCCACCGACAGGGAAAAACTGAAGCTTTCTTT. As protein: CASSQDLHRQGKTEAFF.